This T cell receptor (beta chain) was retrieved from a study of T-cell memory formation after mild COVID-19 (dated by TCRdb to the early 2020s). Describing the broader study: TCR sequence clusters from the two donors were largely donor specific. In two donors, T-cell clones that expanded and contracted after mild COVID-19 were followed by sequencing TCRalpha and TCRbeta repertoires longitudinally. The cohort comprised two young, previously healthy adult volunteers, one female and one male. General study outcomes and caveats: Only a couple of mild cases were covered in the study, and larger cohorts including severe cases with pre-infection samples were considered necessary. SARS-CoV-2 specificity of the second-wave clones peaking on day 37 was not confirmed. Some responding clones were detected in pre-infection memory, suggesting pre-existing cross-reactive memory T cells joined the SARS-CoV-2 response. Contracting CD4+ clones appeared mostly in the CM and EM memory subsets, whereas CD8+ clones were enriched in EMRA. From day 15 to 85, contracting clones showed balanced CD4/CD8 phenotypes, whereas a second wave of clones that expanded from day 15 to 37 leaned towards CD4+.

PBMCs were isolated by Ficoll-Paque density gradient centrifugation. The CDR3, cysteine through phenylalanine, is 19 amino acids long. CDR3 DNA is the only sequence kept; it has 57 bases, read in frame from the first base. The germline V gene gives CDR1 as SGHAT and CDR2 as FQNNGV. V loses 3 bases at its end and J loses 0 bases; junction bases beyond the gene matches: 12. This clonotype showed up just a few times. The antigen it recognizes is unknown. Per-base quality was not reported, and no clone a single base away is much larger than it. Data came from an Illumina NovaSeq 6000. cDNA libraries for TCRalpha and TCRbeta were prepared by 5'RACE using constant-segment primers, with sample barcodes and unique molecular identifiers added. Trizol reagent was used to extract RNA from every sample. Library amplification was performed in two PCR steps, and a second sample barcode and Illumina TruSeq adapters were introduced in the second step. Sequencing of the libraries was done on an Illumina NovaSeq, producing 2 x 150 bp paired-end reads. The original methods were these. With migec v1.2.7, reads were demultiplexed and then collapsed into UMI-guided consensus sequences. Using mixcr v2.1.11, UMI consensuses were aligned to TRA and TRB V and J templates and then assembled into clonotypes. Clonotypes were classified as expanded or contracted when called significant by both edgeR and NoisET, with noise models trained on biological replicates. For edgeR calls, the cutoffs were a false discovery rate-adjusted p below 0.01 and a log2 fold-change threshold of 1. As an exploratory analysis of dynamics, max-normalized trajectories of the 1000 most abundant clonotypes were examined with PCA combined with hierarchical clustering. Separately sequenced CD4+ and CD8+ repertoires were used to assign the CD4 or CD8 phenotype of responding clones. Using fastp trimming at Q25 and MiXCR clonotype assembly, TCRdb reanalyzed the public sequencing data and kept in-frame beta chains. When rows share a CDR3 protein, they turn into one entry using the most common DNA and genes. Here the V and J calls rest on TCRdb's processing, not on the authors' analysis. Across this sample there are approximately 51,000 distinct CDR3 sequences, with approximately 9.1% seen only once. 12% of the sample goes to the ten largest clones.

The V and J segments used are TRBV11-2 and TRBJ1-4; TRBD1 matches 8 bases in the middle. The sequence was collected from an adult woman who had mild COVID-19 (a few samples of this study predate the infection). The sample titles of this study are shuffled in the database, so cell type and time point are left out; the donor was told from shared clones. Sample: PBMCs or a T cell subset sorted from them (not recorded which). The DNA sequence is TGTGCCAGCAGCTTCCCCCGGACAGGGCTGGGATCAACTAATGAAAAACTGTTTTTT. Translated, this is CASSFPRTGLGSTNEKLFF.